This T cell receptor beta chain was obtained from a study of lymphopenia after photon versus proton radiotherapy. Trimming stripped 0 bases from V and 3 bases from J, with 9 bases between. Germline V lookup: CDR1 SGDLS, CDR2 YYNGEE. This CDR3 is built from 15 residues. Data came from immunoSEQ multiplex PCR; TCRdb stores just in-frame clones and leaves some out. The sample lists approximately 65,000 clones, around 90% occurring once. On this clone itself: Its antigen is not identified.

Notes on the study in general: Larger post-nadir TCR diversity loss correlated inversely with survival in deceased patients.

Sample: peripheral blood, taken from a patient treated with photon-based radiotherapy. The sequence was obtained from a woman aged 70-85 years with pancreatic cancer. V gene TRBV9 combines with J gene TRBJ1-4; D gene uncertain. The CDR3: CASSVGGGSNEKLFF. CDR3 DNA: TGTGCCAGCAGCGTAGGGGGAGGTTCTAATGAAAAACTGTTTTTT. The whole variable domain, remainder taken from reference TRBV9 and TRBJ1-4, is DSGVTQTPKHLITATGQRVTLRCSPRSGDLSVYWYQQSLDQGLQFLIQYYNGEERAKGNILERFSAQQFPDLHSELNLSSLELGDSALYFCASSVGGGSNEKLFFGSGTQLSVL.